This T cell receptor beta chain originates from a study of blood T cell repertoires in COVID-19 (dated by TCRdb to about 2020). Describing the broader study: Collaborator samples came from the United States, Italy and Spain and covered acute and convalescent phases of COVID-19. The prospective study material was composed of cDNA or gDNA derived from T cells, B-cell-depleted T cells, or PBMCs. The dataset comprised deeply sampled blood TCRbeta repertoires from subjects exposed to, actively infected with, or recovered from COVID-19. A freely available public database, intended as a resource for researchers studying the immune response to SARS-CoV-2, is where the repertoires were released. Samples came from the ongoing ImmuneRACE study (first 160 participants) plus 1,254 subjects from 6 global collaborators. Nearly every sample came with metadata listing a de-identified subject ID, COVID-19 status, age in years and sex. HLA class I and class II types, where available, came from metadata supplied by the sample provider rather than from assay-based typing. The research as a whole found: The amount of clinical and demographic metadata varied by source and participant and was provided uncurated.

TCRbeta CDR3 regions were amplified from genomic DNA using the immunoSEQ Assay, a bias-controlled multiplex PCR. In the authors' own workflow: The number of nucleated cells in each sample was estimated by amplification of reference gene primers within the assay. Sequence reads were collapsed and filtered to measure the absolute abundance of every unique TCRbeta CDR3 rearrangement. For each sample, productive Simpson clonality was calculated as the square root of Simpson's diversity index across productive rearrangements. TCRdb took over this immuneACCESS table, retaining in-frame rearrangements with V and J assigned. Such tables are incomplete; in checked studies, under half of the missing clones stem from an unresolved V gene, and the remainder is unexplained. The V and J calls and clone size were taken over from that table, and D and trimming were inferred from the DNA. The table for this sample lists approximately 68,000 clones; around nine tenths of them were counted only once. Jointly, the top ten make up about 12% of the sample.

Each collaborating institution followed its own protocols to collect whole blood in K2EDTA tubes. For TCRbeta analysis, collaborators shipped samples in one of three forms: frozen whole blood, isolated PBMCs, or DNA extracted from either of those sample types. Details on this clone: The antigen it binds to is not known. No much larger clone exists at a distance of one base, and base qualities are not known.

The CDR3, from cysteine to phenylalanine, totals 15 residues. Only the CDR3 part of the read is kept: 45 bases, read in frame from the first base. CDR1 is given as ENHRY and CDR2 as SYGVKD, both from the germline V gene. V trim: 3 bases; J trim: 3 bases; unmatched bases: 6. Sequenced: peripheral blood. In this chain, TRBV10-3 is recombined with TRBJ1-2; 8 of the junction bases match TRBD1. The sequence was collected from a woman aged 60-75 years with acute or convalescent COVID-19. The nucleotides are TGTGCCATCAGTGACCATGGACAGGGCCACTATGGCTACACCTTC. Translated, it reads CAISDHGQGHYGYTF.